The next 21 T cell receptor beta chains were all read from a single sample in a study of metastatic and nonmetastatic thyroid tumors. With MiXCR, TCRdb reprocessed the PCR reads. The data show 21,000 or so clones, with around 19% seen just once and around 21% held by the top ten. Ahead of thyroid surgery, no patient had received treatment of any kind. Sequencing was done on a sample of blood. The source is a male donor with papillary thyroid cancer or a benign thyroid nodule (not recorded which). Some clones in this sample may be carry-over from other donors' samples.

This clone has at least ten counts. The chain carries TRBV3-1 and TRBJ1-3, with D possibly being TRBD1 (6 bases). Germline V lookup: CDR1 LGHDT, CDR2 YNNKEL (reference sequence). Trimming stripped 1 base from V and 4 bases from J, with 8 bases between. This CDR3 contains 14 residues. CDR3 protein: CASSQGGGGNTIYF. The CDR3 DNA reads as TGTGCCAGCAGCCAAGGGGGGGGCGGAAACACCATATATTTT.

This clone was observed many times. The chain has TRBV6-4 and TRBJ1-1; no clear D gene. Germline loops: CDR1 MRHNA, CDR2 SNTAGT. V lost 6 bases to trimming and J lost 6 bases, with 17 bases between them. This CDR3 comprises 14 residues. The CDR3 nucleotides read TGTGCCAGCAGCCCTCAGGCGGAAAGGGCTGAAGCTTTCTTT. Its translation: CASSPQAERAEAFF.

This clone was observed at least ten times. This sequence joins TRBV5-1 and TRBJ1-2; 9 bases map to TRBD1. CDR1 SGHRS and CDR2 YFSETQ come from the germline V gene. CDR3 size: 15 residues. Trimming took 0 bases from V and 2 from J; bases not matched to a gene: 2. Written as DNA, the CDR3 is TGCGCCAGCAGCTTGGATGGACAGGGGAACTATGGCTACACCTTC. Translating gives CASSLDGQGNYGYTF.

V is TRBV7-2 and J is TRBJ2-7; D is perhaps TRBD2 (6 bases). V was trimmed by 1 base and J by 5 bases, leaving 9 bases between them. The CDR3 is made up of 13 amino acids. Germline V gene data show CDR1 as SGHTA and CDR2 as FQGNSA. The CDR3 protein is CASSLVGGNEQYF. CDR3 nucleotides: TGTGCCAGCAGCTTAGTGGGGGGTAACGAGCAGTACTTC.

This clone was seen repeatedly, ten times or more. This chain links TRBV28 with TRBJ2-1, with 11 bases matching TRBD1. J lost 9 bases, V lost 6 bases, and 10 bases had no gene match. From germline, CDR1 is MDHEN and CDR2 SYDVKM. The CDR3 has 15 residues. CDR3 amino acids: CASSGDRGSRVEQFF. For the CDR3, the DNA is TGTGCCAGCAGCGGGGACAGGGGGTCCCGTGTTGAGCAGTTCTTC.

This clone was found many times. The chain is built from TRBV5-6 and TRBJ2-1; weak D call: TRBD2 (5 bases). Germline CDR1 is SGHDT and CDR2 is YYEEEE. This CDR3 has 16 residues. Trimming cost V 1 base and J 0 bases, with 11 bases left between them. CDR3 loop: CASSLPGISSYNEQFF. CDR3 nucleotides: TGTGCCAGCAGCTTGCCCGGGATAAGCTCCTACAATGAGCAGTTCTTC.

This clone was detected ten times or more. The chain has TRBV27 and TRBJ1-2, with D possibly being TRBD1 (6 bases). The V gene lost 5 bases and the J gene lost 7 bases, with 17 bases spanning the gap. Germline CDR1 is MNHEY and CDR2 is SMNVEV (reference sequence). This CDR3 has 14 residues. The chain's CDR3 is CASSPRQDRLGYTF. The CDR3 region has the DNA TGTGCCAGCAGTCCGAGACAGGATCGGCTTGGCTACACCTTC.

Ten or more counts support this clone. The chain is built from TRBV20-1 and TRBJ2-7; the match to TRBD1 covers 7 bases. Trimming took 4 bases from V and 0 from J; bases not matched to a gene: 12. Germline-derived CDR1 and CDR2 are DFQATT and SNEGSKA (reference sequence). There are 16 residues in the CDR3. The CDR3 loop is CSATIPPRTGSYEQYF. In DNA, the CDR3 is TGCAGTGCTACTATTCCACCGCGGACAGGCTCCTACGAGCAGTACTTC.

This clone was counted only a few times. CDR3: CDNNLSRSPLHF. CDR3 in DNA: TGTGACAACAACCTAAGTCGTTCACCCCTCCACTTT. The chain carries TRBV28 and TRBJ1-6; D is unresolved. The length of the CDR3 is 12 residues. Germline CDR1 reads MDHEN; CDR2 reads SYDVKM.

This clone was counted ten times or more. V usage is TRBV6-5 and J usage is TRBJ2-3; D is unresolved. Germline loops: CDR1 MNHEY, CDR2 SVGAGI. The CDR3 totals 14 residues. V was trimmed by 2 bases and J by 1 base, leaving 7 bases between them. The CDR3 sequence: CASSYSPRTDTQYF. The CDR3 DNA sequence: TGTGCCAGCAGTTACAGCCCTCGCACAGATACGCAGTATTTT.

This clone showed up many times. The V and J genes are TRBV3-1 and TRBJ1-1; 8 nucleotides agree with TRBD1. The CDR3 has 15 amino acids. Trimming took 0 bases from V and 11 from J; bases not matched to a gene: 11. The germline CDR1 and CDR2 sequences are LGHDT and YNNKEL (reference sequence). CDR3 coding DNA: TGTGCCAGCAGCCAAGAGGGAGCCTTGGACAGGGAGGCTTTCTTT. Its translation is CASSQEGALDREAFF.

The rearrangement links TRBV20-1 to TRBJ2-7; 7 nucleotides agree with TRBD1. The CDR3 covers 12 residues. With V trimmed by 6 bases and J by 2 bases, 4 bases remained unmatched. Looked up from germline, CDR1 is DFQATT and CDR2 is SNEGSKA (reference sequence). Here the CDR3 DNA reads TGCAGTGCCCGGGACAGAGCCTACGAGCAGTACTTC. Protein: CSARDRAYEQYF.

This clone was detected many times. The rearrangement joins TRBV27 to TRBJ1-3; TRBD1 aligns across 7 bases. The germline CDR1 and CDR2 sequences are MNHEY and SMNVEV (reference sequence). This CDR3 has 15 residues. Trimming took 6 bases from V and 0 from J; bases not matched to a gene: 5. The CDR3 loop reads CASSKTGTSGNTIYF. The CDR3 coding sequence is TGTGCCAGCAGCAAGACAGGGACCTCTGGAAACACCATATATTTT.

This clone was seen at least ten times. This chain joins TRBV12-3 or TRBV12-4 and TRBJ1-4; D ambiguous. V lost 6 bases and J 3 bases, leaving 11 bases between the germline ends. The CDR3 consists of 14 residues. CDR3 sequence: CASSSSNSNEKLFF. The CDR3 nucleotides are TGTGCCAGCAGCTCGAGTAACTCTAATGAAAAACTGTTTTTT.

In its sample, this clone was seen many times. The chain uses TRBV20-1 and TRBJ2-7, with 9 bases fitting TRBD2. V lost 6 bases, J lost 0 bases, and 6 bases stayed unmatched. The CDR3 loop spans 14 amino acids. From germline, CDR1 is DFQATT and CDR2 SNEGSKA (reference sequence). CDR3 DNA: TGCAGTGCCGAAGCGGGGGGCGACTCCTACGAGCAGTACTTC. This translates into CSAEAGGDSYEQYF.

This clone was recorded many times. The chain carries TRBV11-3 and TRBJ2-1; 12 bases match TRBD2. The CDR3 totals 16 residues. Unmatched junction bases numbered 9, after V lost 5 bases and J lost 7 bases. In germline, CDR1 is SGHNT, CDR2 YENEEA. The CDR3 sequence: CASSPRLAGVSNEQFF. In DNA form, the CDR3 reads TGTGCCAGCAGCCCGAGACTAGCGGGAGTTAGTAATGAGCAGTTCTTC.

This clone was seen a handful of times. This chain joins TRBV19 and TRBJ1-4; tentative D call: TRBD1 (6 bases). Germline loops: CDR1 LNHDA, CDR2 SQIVND (reference sequence). The CDR3 spans 15 residues. V was trimmed by 5 bases and J by 3 bases, leaving 13 bases between them. This CDR3 is CASSSPDSSNEKLFF. CDR3 in DNA: TGTGCCAGTAGTTCGCCGGACAGTTCTAATGAAAAACTGTTTTTT.

This clone was seen many times. The CDR3, as DNA: TGCGCCAGCAGCTACCAGGGGGGCTCCTACGAGCAGTACTTC. Protein sequence: CASSYQGGSYEQYF. The V gene is TRBV5-1, the J gene TRBJ2-7; D possibly corresponds to TRBD1 (7 bases). This CDR3 contains 14 residues. The germline V and J ends were trimmed by 3 bases and 0 bases, with 10 bases remaining between them. CDR1 SGHRS and CDR2 YFSETQ come from the germline V gene.

This clone appeared many times. V usage is TRBV5-1 and J usage is TRBJ1-5, with D hard to call. Germline V gene sequence: CDR1 SGHRS, CDR2 YFSETQ. This CDR3 is built from 13 residues. The ends were cut back, 4 bases at V and 8 bases at J, with 13 bases in the middle. In DNA form, the CDR3 reads TGCGCCAGCAGCCCAGGAATCGGGGAGCCCCAGCATTTT. Encoded protein: CASSPGIGEPQHF.

The rearrangement links TRBV20-1 to TRBJ2-7; 13 positions agree with TRBD2. The ends lost 2 bases at V and 3 bases at J; junction bases unmatched: 7. This CDR3 has 16 amino acids. Germline V gene sequence: CDR1 DFQATT, CDR2 SNEGSKA (reference sequence). CDR3 nucleotide sequence: TGCAGTGCTAGACCCCTGAGGACTAGCGGGAGCTACGAGCAGTACTTC. It codes for CSARPLRTSGSYEQYF.

Of note for this clone: This likely comes from a read error, as the CDR3 has no conserved phenylalanine or tryptophan at its end. This chain links TRBV4-1 with TRBJ2-4; D may be TRBD1 (5 bases). Germline values: CDR1 MGHRA, CDR2 YSYEKL. V was shortened by 1 base and J by 7 bases, with 20 bases between the two germline ends. This CDR3 has 17 amino acids. The CDR3 DNA reads TGCGCCAGCAGCCAAGGCCTCAGGACAATCTCATTGAACATTCAGTACATC. Translated: CASSQGLRTISLNIQYI.